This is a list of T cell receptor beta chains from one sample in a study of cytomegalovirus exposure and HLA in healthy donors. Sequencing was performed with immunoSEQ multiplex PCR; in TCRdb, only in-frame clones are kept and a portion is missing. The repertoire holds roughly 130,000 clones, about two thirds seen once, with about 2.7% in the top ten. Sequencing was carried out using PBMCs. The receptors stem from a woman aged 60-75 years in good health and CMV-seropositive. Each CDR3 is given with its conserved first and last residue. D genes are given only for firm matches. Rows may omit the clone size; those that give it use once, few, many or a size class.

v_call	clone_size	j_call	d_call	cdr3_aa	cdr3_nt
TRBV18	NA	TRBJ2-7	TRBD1	CASSPGTGLSYEQYF	TGTGCCAGCTCACCGGGGACAGGCCTCTCCTACGAGCAGTACTTC
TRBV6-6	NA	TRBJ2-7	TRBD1	CASFETGLREQYF	TGTGCCAGCTTTGAGACAGGGCTCCGCGAGCAGTACTTC
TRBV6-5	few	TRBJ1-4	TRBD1	CASSCPPGQGNEKLFF	TGTGCCAGCAGTTGTCCCCCGGGACAGGGGAATGAAAAACTGTTTTTT
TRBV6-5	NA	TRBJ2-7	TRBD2	CASSYSVSGAYEQYF	TGTGCCAGCAGTTACTCGGTTAGCGGGGCCTACGAGCAGTACTTC
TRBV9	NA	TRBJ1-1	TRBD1	CASSGDRVMNTEAFF	TGTGCCAGCAGCGGCGACAGGGTGATGAACACTGAAGCTTTCTTT
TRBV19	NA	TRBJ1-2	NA	CASTPESSYYGYTF	TGTGCCAGTACCCCGGAGTCCTCCTACTATGGCTACACCTTC
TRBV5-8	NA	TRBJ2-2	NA	CASSRRTAGELFF	TGTGCCAGCAGTCGCAGGACAGCCGGGGAGCTGTTTTTT
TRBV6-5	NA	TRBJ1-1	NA	CASSYPGMNTEAFF	TGTGCCAGCAGTTATCCAGGAATGAACACTGAGGCTTTCTTT
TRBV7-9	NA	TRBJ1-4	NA	CASSPVRLEKLFF	TGTGCCAGCAGCCCAGTGAGACTTGAAAAACTGTTTTTT
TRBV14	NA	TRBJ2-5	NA	CASSQDGSGPRGTQYF	TGTGCCAGCAGCCAAGATGGTTCGGGGCCGCGGGGGACCCAGTACTTC
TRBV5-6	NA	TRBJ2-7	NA	CASSSYSYEQYF	TGTGCCAGCAGCTCTTACTCCTACGAGCAGTACTTC
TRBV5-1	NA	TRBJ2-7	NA	CASSLVGPAGEQYF	TGCGCCAGCAGCCTAGTGGGGCCCGCGGGAGAGCAGTACTTC
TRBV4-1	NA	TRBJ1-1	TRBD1	CASSPGQGNTEAFF	TGCGCCAGCAGTCCTGGACAGGGGAACACTGAAGCTTTCTTT
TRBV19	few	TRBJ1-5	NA	CASSISLTPNQPQHF	TGTGCCAGTAGTATCTCTTTGACACCCAATCAGCCCCAGCATTTT
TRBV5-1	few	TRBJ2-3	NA	CASSLGGQASDTQYF	TGCGCCAGCAGCTTGGGGGGCCAAGCCTCAGATACGCAGTATTTT
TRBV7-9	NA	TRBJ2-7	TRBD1	CASSLRDSSYEQYF	TGTGCCAGCAGCTTAAGGGACAGCTCCTACGAGCAGTACTTC
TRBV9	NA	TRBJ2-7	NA	CASSPLDRAYEQYF	TGTGCCAGCAGCCCCCTAGACAGAGCCTACGAGCAGTACTTC
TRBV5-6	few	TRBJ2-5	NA	CASSFIPGNSQETQYF	TGTGCCAGCAGCTTTATCCCGGGGAACTCCCAAGAGACCCAGTACTTC
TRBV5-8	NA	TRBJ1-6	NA	CASSFSGLTNSPLHF	TGTGCCAGCAGCTTTTCTGGCCTCACTAATTCACCCCTCCACTTT
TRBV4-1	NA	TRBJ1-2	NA	CASSQDATDYGYTF	TGCGCCAGCAGCCAAGACGCGACAGACTATGGCTACACCTTC
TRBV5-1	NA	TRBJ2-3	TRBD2	CASSLGLAGASTDTQYF	TGCGCCAGCAGCTTGGGACTAGCGGGGGCCTCCACAGATACGCAGTATTTT
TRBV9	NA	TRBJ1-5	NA	CASSPGGAQPQHF	TGTGCCAGCAGCCCCGGGGGGGCTCAGCCCCAGCATTTT
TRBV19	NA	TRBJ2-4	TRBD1	CASSPGTDRNIQYF	TGTGCCAGTAGTCCCGGGACAGACAGGAACATTCAGTACTTC
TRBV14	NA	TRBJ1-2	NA	CASSLTSFSGGYTF	TGTGCCAGCAGCCTGACCTCCTTTTCGGGTGGCTACACCTTC
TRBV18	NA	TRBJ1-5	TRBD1	CASSPGQGNNQPQHF	TGTGCCAGCTCACCAGGACAGGGGAACAATCAGCCCCAGCATTTT
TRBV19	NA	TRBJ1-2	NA	CASKEWYGYTF	TGTGCCAGTAAGGAGTGGTACGGCTACACCTTC
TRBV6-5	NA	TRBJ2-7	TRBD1	CASSFSPGTGAYEQYF	TGTGCCAGCAGTTTTTCACCCGGGACAGGGGCCTACGAGCAGTACTTC